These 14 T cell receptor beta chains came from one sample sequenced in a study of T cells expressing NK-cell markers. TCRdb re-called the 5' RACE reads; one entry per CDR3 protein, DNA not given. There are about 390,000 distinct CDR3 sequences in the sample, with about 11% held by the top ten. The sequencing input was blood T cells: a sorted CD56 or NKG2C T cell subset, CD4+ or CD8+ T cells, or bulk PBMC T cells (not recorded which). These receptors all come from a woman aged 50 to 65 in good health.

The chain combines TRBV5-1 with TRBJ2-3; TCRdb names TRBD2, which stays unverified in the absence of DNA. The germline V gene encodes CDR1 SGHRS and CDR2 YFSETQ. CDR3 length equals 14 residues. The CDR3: CASRGGLAGDTQYF.

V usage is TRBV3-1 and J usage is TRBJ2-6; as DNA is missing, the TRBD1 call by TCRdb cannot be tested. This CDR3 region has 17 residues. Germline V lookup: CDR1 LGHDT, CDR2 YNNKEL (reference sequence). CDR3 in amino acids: CASSPGTGGFGANVLTF.

CDR3 amino acids: CASRGTGPASGTSTDTQYF. The chain has TRBV5-1 and TRBJ2-3; TCRdb's D call of TRBD2 is untestable without DNA. This CDR3 contains 19 residues. The germline CDR1 and CDR2 sequences are SGHRS and YFSETQ.

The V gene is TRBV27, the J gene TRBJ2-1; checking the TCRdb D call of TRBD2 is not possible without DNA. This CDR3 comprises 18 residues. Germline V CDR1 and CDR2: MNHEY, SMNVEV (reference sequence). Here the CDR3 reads CASSSLGTSGETYNEQFF.

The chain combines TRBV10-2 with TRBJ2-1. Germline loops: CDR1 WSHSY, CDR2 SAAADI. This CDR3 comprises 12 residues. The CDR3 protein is CASSEGTDEQFF.

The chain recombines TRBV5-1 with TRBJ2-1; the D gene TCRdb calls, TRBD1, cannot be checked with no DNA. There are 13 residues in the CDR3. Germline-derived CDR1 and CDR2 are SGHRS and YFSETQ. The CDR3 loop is CASKATGLNEQFF.

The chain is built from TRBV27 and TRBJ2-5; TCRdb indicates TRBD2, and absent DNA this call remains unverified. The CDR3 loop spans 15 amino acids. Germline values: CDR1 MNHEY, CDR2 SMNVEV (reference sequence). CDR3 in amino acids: CASSRDEFRTETQCF.

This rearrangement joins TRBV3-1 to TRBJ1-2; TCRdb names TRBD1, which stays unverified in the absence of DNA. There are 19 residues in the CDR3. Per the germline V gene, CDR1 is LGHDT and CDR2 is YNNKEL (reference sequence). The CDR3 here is CASSQYPRAGGREDYGYTF. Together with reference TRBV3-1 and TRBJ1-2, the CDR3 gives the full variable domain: DTAVSQTPKYLVTQMGNDKSIKCEQNLGHDTMYWYKQDSKKFLKIMFSYNNKELIINETVPNRFSPKSPDKAHLNLHINSLELGDSAVYFCASSQYPRAGGREDYGYTFGSGTRLTVV.

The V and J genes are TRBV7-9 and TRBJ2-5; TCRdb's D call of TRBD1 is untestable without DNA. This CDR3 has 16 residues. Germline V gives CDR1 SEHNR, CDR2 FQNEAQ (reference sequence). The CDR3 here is CASSLTVPRVGETQYF.

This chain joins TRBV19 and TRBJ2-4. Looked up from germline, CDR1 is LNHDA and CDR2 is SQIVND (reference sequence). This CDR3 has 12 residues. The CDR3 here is CAARSPKNIQYF.

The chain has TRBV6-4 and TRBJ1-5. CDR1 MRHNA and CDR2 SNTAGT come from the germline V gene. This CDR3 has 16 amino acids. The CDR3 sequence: CASSRRLRHSNQPQHF.

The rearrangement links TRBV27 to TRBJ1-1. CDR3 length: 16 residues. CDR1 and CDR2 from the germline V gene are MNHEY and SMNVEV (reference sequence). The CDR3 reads CASSVRDSGRISEAFF.

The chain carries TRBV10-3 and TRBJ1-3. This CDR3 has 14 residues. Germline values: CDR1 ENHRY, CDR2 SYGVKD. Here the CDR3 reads CAISDKGSGNTIYF.

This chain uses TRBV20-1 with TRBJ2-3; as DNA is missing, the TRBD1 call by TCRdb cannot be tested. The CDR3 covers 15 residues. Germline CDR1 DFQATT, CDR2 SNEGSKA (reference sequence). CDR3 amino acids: CSASPGAPNTDTQYF.